The clone carrying this T cell receptor beta chain was picked up one time. The antigen is undetermined. The germline gives CDR1 LNHDA, CDR2 SQIVND (reference sequence). With 5 bases removed from V and 3 bases from J, the gap between germline ends came to 11 bases. The CDR3 extends over 14 amino acids. Each TCR library used around 500 ng of total RNA and a linear amplification protocol. TCRdb independently ran MiXCR on the reads; one entry per CDR3 protein. The profile covers 150,000 to 200,000 distinct CDR3 sequences, with 65% to 75% appearing a single time and around 2% taken by the ten largest. Sorting defined naive CD4+ as CD4+CD8-CD45RO-CD45RA+ and naive CD8+ as CD8+CD4-CD45RA+CD27bright. These data belong to a study of healthy donors' naive CD4 and CD8 T cells. Study-level findings and limits: A reported CD4+/CD8+ bias affected most V and J genes in naive cells.

Sequencing input: naive CD4+ and CD8+ T cells sorted from blood, pooled from several donors. The clonotype originates from a pool of human donors in good health; the sample pools cells from several healthy donors. The J gene is TRBJ1-3, the V gene TRBV19, with D uncertain. The CDR3 DNA sequence: TGTGCCAGTAGTTTCAGCGTTAATGGAAACACCATATATTTT. This encodes CASSFSVNGNTIYF.